This paragraph covers one T cell receptor (beta chain) sequence. Its target is not known. It was with 60 Vbeta and 13 Jbeta primers that the PCR ran. Using immunoSEQ multiplex PCR, the repertoire was profiled, and TCRdb retains in-frame clones only, with some absent. The repertoire has some 89,000 clones, roughly 80% of them found once; the top ten carry around 2%. This CDR3 has 15 residues. V gave up 4 bases and J gave up 4 bases; unmatched junction bases: 10. Looked up from germline, CDR1 is SQVTM and CDR2 is ANQGSEA. These data originate in a study of cytomegalovirus exposure and HLA in healthy donors. The study, taken as a whole, reports: The presence/absence work took it that sequencing depth was about the same across donors. With DRB1 most and HLA-C fewest, TCR association rates differed between HLA loci in a later analysis.

The sequenced material came from PBMCs. The rearrangement links TRBV29-1 to TRBJ2-1, with TRBD2 matching over 7 bases. This sequence originates from a woman in her thirties in good health and CMV-seronegative. The CDR3 here is CSVGSGSGAYNEQFF. The CDR3 nucleotides read TGCAGCGTTGGGTCGGGGAGCGGGGCGTACAATGAGCAGTTCTTC.